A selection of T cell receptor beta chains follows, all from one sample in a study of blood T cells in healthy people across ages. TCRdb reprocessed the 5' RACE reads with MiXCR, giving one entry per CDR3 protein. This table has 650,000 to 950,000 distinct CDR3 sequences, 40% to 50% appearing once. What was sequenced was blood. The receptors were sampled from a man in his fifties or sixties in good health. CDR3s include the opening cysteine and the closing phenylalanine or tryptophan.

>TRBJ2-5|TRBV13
CASSYGGTSSDVGQYF
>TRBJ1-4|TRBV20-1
CSVHRGAPEKLFF
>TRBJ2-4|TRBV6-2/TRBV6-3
CASSYGRGTNSYNEQYF
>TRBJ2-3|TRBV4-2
CASSQELADRTDTQYF
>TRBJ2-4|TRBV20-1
CSASVPGGANIQYF
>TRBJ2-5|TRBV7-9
CASSRTGTGETQYF
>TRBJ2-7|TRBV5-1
CASRTSGGATQYF
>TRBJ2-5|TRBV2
CASSERGASQETQYF
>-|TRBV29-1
CSVEGGRYEQYF
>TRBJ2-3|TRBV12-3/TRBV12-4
CASSQGLAGGLQYF
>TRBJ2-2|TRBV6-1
CASSEGRHGELFF
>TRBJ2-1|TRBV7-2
CASSLNPRGAGYNEQFF
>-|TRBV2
CASSAAGTPGQGTQYF
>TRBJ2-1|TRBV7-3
CASSPSSGGIYNEQFF
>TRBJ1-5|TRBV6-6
CASSYRRDTGGNQPQHF
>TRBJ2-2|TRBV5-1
CASSRWVGANTGELFF
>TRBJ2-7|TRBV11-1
CASSRRAGEPYEQYF
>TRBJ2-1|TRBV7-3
CASSLSQDNEQFF
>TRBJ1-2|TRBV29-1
CSVEESRALYGYTF
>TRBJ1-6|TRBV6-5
CASSYSTRHYSPLHF
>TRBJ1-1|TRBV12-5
CASGLVTGGNTEAFF
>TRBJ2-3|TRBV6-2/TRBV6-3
CASSPDRGLNLGTDTQYF
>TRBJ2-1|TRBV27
CASSFGGRGKYNEQFF
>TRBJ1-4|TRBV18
CASSPDGNEKLFF
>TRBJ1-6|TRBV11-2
CASSLLRTDSPLHF
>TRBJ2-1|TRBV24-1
CATSDLPHSIQFF
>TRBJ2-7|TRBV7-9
CASSFRGGAPYEQYF
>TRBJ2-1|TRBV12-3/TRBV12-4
CASSSTSWEQGQFF
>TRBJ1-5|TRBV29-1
CSVVSGADQPQHF
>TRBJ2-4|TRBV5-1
CASSTTSAYNEQYF
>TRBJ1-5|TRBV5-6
CASSLGDKGPPQPQHF
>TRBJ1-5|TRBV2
CASSGGQPQHF
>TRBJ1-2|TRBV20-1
CSARVTWDAPGINNYGYTF
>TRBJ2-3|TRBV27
CASRGGAIDTQYF
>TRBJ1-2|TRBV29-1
CSVEGEYDYYGYTF
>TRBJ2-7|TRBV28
CASSLQPDKEQYF
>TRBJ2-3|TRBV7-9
CASSSGTSGWTDTQYF
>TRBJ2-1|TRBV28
CASSTRRLGKETQFF
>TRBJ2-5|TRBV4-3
CASSQDSGVAVETQYF
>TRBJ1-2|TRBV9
CASSVVEGWGYTF
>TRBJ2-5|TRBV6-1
CASKPADSTQYF
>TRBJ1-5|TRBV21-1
CASSHEQGAPAQPQHF
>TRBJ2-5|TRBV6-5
CASKAGQTYQETQYF
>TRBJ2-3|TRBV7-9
CASGTRTDTQYF
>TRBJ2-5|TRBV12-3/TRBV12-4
CASRPGLAGPWETQYF
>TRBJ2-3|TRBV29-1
CSVGQQSTDTQYF
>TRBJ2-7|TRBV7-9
CASSRQTNYEQYF
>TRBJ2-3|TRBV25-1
CASSAGTGYTDTQYF
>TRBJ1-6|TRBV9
CASSATGNMSPPLHF
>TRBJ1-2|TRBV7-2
CASSPGGRRNYGYTF
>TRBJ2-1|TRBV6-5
CASSPQGSYNEQFF
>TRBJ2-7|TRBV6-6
CASSSTSGDAQDEQYF
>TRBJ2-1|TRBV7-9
CASSPGPGLAGGHNEQFF